The entry below gives a single T cell receptor beta chain sequence along with its context. CDR1 is SGHTA and CDR2 is FQGNSA in the germline V gene. The ends were cut back, 3 bases at V and 4 bases at J, with 18 bases in the middle. The length of the CDR3 is 16 residues. The entry originates in a study of immune characterization of retroperitoneal liposarcoma. TCRdb analysed the PCR reads with MiXCR anew, one entry per CDR3 protein. In the table there are some 2,900 distinct CDR3 sequences, 46% of which are singletons. The chain employs TRBV7-2 and TRBJ1-1; no clear D. The source of this sequence is a male donor with retroperitoneal liposarcoma. Sequencing was done on a sample of tumor tissue. The DNA for the CDR3 is TGTGCCAGCAGCTTCGCCGCAAGTTCCTCGGCCACTGAAGCTTTCTTT. This sequence encodes CASSFAASSSATEAFF.